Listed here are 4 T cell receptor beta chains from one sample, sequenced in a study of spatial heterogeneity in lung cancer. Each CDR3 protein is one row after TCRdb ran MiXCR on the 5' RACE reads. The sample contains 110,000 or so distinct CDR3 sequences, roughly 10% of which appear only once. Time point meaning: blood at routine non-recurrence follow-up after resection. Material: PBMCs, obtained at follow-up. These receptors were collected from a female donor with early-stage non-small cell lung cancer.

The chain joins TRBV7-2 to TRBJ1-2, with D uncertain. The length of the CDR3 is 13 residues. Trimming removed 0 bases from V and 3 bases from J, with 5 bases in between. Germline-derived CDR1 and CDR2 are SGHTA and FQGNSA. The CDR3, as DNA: TGTGCCAGCAGCTTAGCGCCCCACTATGGCTACACCTTC. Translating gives CASSLAPHYGYTF.

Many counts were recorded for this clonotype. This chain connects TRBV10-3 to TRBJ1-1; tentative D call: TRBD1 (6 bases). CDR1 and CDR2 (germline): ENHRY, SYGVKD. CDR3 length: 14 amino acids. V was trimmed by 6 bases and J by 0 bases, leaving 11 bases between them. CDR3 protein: CAIRGGQLNTEAFF. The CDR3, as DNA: TGTGCCATCAGGGGAGGACAGCTGAACACTGAAGCTTTCTTT.

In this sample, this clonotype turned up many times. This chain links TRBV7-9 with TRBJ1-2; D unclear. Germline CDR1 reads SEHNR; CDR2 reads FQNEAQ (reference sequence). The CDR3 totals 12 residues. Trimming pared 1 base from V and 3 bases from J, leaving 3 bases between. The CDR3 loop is CASSLGDYGYTF. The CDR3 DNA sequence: TGTGCCAGCAGCTTAGGCGACTATGGCTACACCTTC.

Here the CDR3 reads CSAQQGRSRNEQFF. In DNA form, the CDR3 reads TGCAGTGCCCAACAAGGCCGAAGTCGCAATGAGCAGTTCTTC. The chain has TRBV20-1 and TRBJ2-1; D is undetermined. This CDR3 is 14 amino acids long. V was trimmed by 6 bases and J by 6 bases, leaving 18 bases between them. CDR1 is DFQATT, CDR2 SNEGSKA, per germline (reference sequence).